This record concerns one T cell receptor (beta chain) sequence. Its antigen specificity is not known. No quality values exist for individual bases; no much larger clone is one base distant. The method was 5' RACE. Sequencing used an Illumina HiSeq 2500. The second PCR ran for about 6 to 12 cycles and used a J-beta primer mix along with a sample-barcoded 5' primer. Each TCR beta cDNA molecule received a unique molecular identifier from a template-switch 5' adaptor carrying 12 random nucleotides. At least 2.5 million CDR3-containing paired-end reads were obtained from each sample. The Mint cDNA synthesis kit, primed by a TRBC-specific oligonucleotide, was used to synthesize first-strand cDNA from all RNA. After uracil-DNA glycosylase treatment, a first 18-cycle PCR used universal primers M1SS and BC2_uni_R on all cDNA. As for how the authors treated the data: Normalization of each sample was performed by random selection of 1 million high-quality reads, each carrying a distinct molecular identifier. Instead of being binned into consensus sequences, reads with shared molecular identifiers were discarded. MiTCR, run with a Q25 quality threshold and the strictest error-elimination algorithm, handled CDR3 identification, clonotype clustering and error correction. A nonparametric unseen species model using Euler transformation provided a lower-bound estimate of total TCR beta diversity. The raw public data were reprocessed by TCRdb itself: fastp quality trimming at Q25, MiXCR clonotype calling, in-frame beta chains only. Identical CDR3 proteins give one entry, which carries the most common genes and DNA. TCRdb assigned the V and J calls; the authors' analysis was not used. The sample table contains 1,500,000 or so distinct CDR3 sequences; only one count was recorded for 42% of them. The ten most abundant clones make up approximately 4% of the sample.

This sample is drawn from a study of blood T cells in healthy people across ages (dated by TCRdb to between 2015 and 2017). The study in broad terms: In model experiments, template switching captured about one uniquely barcoded TCR beta cDNA molecule for every two T cells. To track age-related changes in TCR beta repertoire diversity, the study relied on deep sequencing normalized with unique cDNA molecular identifiers. The donors were split into four age groups: young (average 16 years), middle-aged (39), aged (more than 60) and long-lived (about 74). To avoid experimental bias, donors of different ages were spread randomly across the sequencing lanes. Two additional independent replicas of 1 million unique cDNA reads from the same blood draw were analyzed for two donors (one aged 18 to 29 and one aged 80 or older).

Here is what the overall study found, with its caveats: Estimates of total diversity from one million sequenced T cells were regarded as lower bounds and underestimates. Conclusive comparison of naive and antigen-experienced compartments was prevented by the profiling of bulk unsorted PBMCs. Because the CMV infection status of the donors was unknown, age-related changes in expanded clonotypes may potentially have been confounded. Observed TCR beta diversity per million T cells fell roughly linearly with age, and a significant reduction was already apparent by age roughly 40. Compared with the aged group, the long-lived group had more naive CD4+ T cells, fewer expanded clones and increased TCR diversity, a pattern suggesting age selection. There was a strong correlation between observed TCR beta diversity and the percentage of naive T cells measured by flow cytometry.

The germline V gene (reference sequence) yields DFQATT for CDR1 and SNEGSKA for CDR2. The CDR3 numbers 14 residues from cysteine through phenylalanine. Only the CDR3 portion is preserved as DNA: 42 bases, with reading frame beginning at the first base. The germline V end is reduced by 1 base and the J end by 7 bases; junction bases left unmatched: 5. Systemically healthy Caucasian individuals from Russia, some 40 in total and aged roughly 6 to 95 years, were included as donors. Each donor gave 8.5 to 10 milliliters of peripheral blood, collected into EDTA-treated Vacutainer tubes. Ficoll-Paque density-gradient centrifugation was used to isolate PBMCs, with at least 6 million obtained per sample. Trizol reagent was used to extract total RNA from PBMCs, with at least 5.5 micrograms per sample. Naive CD45RAhigh/CD27high T cell percentages were measured by flow cytometry on a PBMC aliquot from every donor.

The chain joins TRBV20-1 to TRBJ2-1; 9 bases in between match TRBD2. This sequence originates from a young woman in good health. Input material: blood. The nucleotides are TGCAGTGCTAGAGGACTAGCGGAAGGTAATGAGCAGTTCTTC. It specifies CSARGLAEGNEQFF.